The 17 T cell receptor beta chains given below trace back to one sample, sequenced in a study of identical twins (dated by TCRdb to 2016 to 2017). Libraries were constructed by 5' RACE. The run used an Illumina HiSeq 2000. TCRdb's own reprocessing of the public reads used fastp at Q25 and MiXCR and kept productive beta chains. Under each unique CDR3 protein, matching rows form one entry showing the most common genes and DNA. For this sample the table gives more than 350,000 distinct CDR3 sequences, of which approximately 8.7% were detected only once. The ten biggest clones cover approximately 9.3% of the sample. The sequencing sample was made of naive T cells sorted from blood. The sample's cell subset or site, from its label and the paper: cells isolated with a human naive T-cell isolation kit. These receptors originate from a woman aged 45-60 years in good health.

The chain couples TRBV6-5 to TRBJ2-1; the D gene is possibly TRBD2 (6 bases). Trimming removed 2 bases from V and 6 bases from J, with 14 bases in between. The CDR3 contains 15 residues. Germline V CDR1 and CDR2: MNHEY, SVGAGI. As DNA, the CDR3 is TGTGCCAGCAGTTACGGACCGGGAGATCCCAATGAGCAGTTCTTC. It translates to CASSYGPGDPNEQFF.

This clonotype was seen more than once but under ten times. The CDR3 spells CASRKGGGVETQYF. DNA for the CDR3: TGTGCCAGCAGAAAGGGTGGAGGGGTCGAGACCCAGTACTTC. The chain joins TRBV12-3 or TRBV12-4 to TRBJ2-5; weak D call: TRBD2 (6 bases). This CDR3 is built from 14 residues. V lost 6 bases, J lost 5 bases, and 16 bases lay in between.

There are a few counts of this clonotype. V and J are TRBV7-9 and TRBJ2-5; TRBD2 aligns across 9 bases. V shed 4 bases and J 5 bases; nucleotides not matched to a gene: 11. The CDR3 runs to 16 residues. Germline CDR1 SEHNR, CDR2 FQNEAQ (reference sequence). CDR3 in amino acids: CASSSRLADKGETQYF. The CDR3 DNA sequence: TGTGCCAGCAGCTCGAGACTAGCGGACAAAGGCGAGACCCAGTACTTC. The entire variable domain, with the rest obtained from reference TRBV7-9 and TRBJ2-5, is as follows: DTGVSQNPRHKITKRGQNVTFRCDPISEHNRLYWYRQTLGQGPEFLTYFQNEAQLEKSRLLSDRFSAERPKGSFSTLEIQRTEQGDSAMYLCASSSRLADKGETQYFGPGTRLLVL.

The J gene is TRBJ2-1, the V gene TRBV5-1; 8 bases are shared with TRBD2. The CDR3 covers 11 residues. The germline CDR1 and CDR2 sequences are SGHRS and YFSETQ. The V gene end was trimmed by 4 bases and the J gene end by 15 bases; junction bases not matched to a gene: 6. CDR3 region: CASSGTSLLFF. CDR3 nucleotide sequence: TGCGCCAGCAGCGGGACTAGTTTGTTGTTCTTC.

CDR3 sequence (DNA): TGTGCCAGCAGTTTCAGAGAATATAGCAATCAGCCCCAGCATTTT. Translation: CASSFREYSNQPQHF. The chain is built from TRBV7-2 and TRBJ1-5; D unclear. CDR1 and CDR2 (germline): SGHTA, FQGNSA. Trimming left V 6 bases short and J 0 bases short, with 12 bases between. The CDR3 has 15 amino acids. Full variable domain (rest looked up from reference TRBV7-2 and TRBJ1-5): GAGVSQSPSNKVTEKGKDVELRCDPISGHTALYWYRQSLGQGLEFLIYFQGNSAPDKSGLPSDRFSAERTGGSVSTLTIQRTQQEDSAVYLCASSFREYSNQPQHFGDGTRLSIL.

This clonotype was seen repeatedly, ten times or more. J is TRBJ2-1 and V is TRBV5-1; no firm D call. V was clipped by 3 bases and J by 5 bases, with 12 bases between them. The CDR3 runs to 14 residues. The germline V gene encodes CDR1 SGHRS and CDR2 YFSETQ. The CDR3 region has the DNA TGCGCCAGCAGCTCTATCCGGGCTAACAATGAGCAGTTCTTC. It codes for CASSSIRANNEQFF. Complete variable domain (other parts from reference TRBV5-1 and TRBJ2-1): KAGVTQTPRYLIKTRGQQVTLSCSPISGHRSVSWYQQTPGQGLQFLFEYFSETQRNKGNFPGRFSGRQFSNSRSEMNVSTLELGDSALYLCASSSIRANNEQFFGPGTRLTVL.

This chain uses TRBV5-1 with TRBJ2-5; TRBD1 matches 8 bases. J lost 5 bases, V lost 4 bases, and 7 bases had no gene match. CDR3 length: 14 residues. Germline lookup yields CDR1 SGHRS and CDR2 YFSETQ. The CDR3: CASSGMTGEETQYF. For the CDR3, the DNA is TGCGCCAGCAGCGGAATGACAGGGGAGGAGACCCAGTACTTC.

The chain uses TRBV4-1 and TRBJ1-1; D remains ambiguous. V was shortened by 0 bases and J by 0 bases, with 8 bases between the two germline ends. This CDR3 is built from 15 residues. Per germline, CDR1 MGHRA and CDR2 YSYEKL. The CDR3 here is CASSQDNGLNTEAFF. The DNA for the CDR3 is TGCGCCAGCAGCCAAGATAACGGCCTGAACACTGAAGCTTTCTTT.

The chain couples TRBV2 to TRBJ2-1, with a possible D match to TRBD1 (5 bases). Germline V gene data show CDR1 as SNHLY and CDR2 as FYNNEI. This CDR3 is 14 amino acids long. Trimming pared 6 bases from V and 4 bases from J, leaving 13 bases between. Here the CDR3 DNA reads TGTGCCAGCAGCGACCAGGGAACGTACAATGAGCAGTTCTTC. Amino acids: CASSDQGTYNEQFF.

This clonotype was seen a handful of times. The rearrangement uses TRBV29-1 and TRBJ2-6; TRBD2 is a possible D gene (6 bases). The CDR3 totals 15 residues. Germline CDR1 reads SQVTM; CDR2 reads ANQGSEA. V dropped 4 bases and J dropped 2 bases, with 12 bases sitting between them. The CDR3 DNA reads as TGCAGCGTTGCCGGGAGTCTGCCTGGGGCCAACGTCCTGACTTTC. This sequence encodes CSVAGSLPGANVLTF.

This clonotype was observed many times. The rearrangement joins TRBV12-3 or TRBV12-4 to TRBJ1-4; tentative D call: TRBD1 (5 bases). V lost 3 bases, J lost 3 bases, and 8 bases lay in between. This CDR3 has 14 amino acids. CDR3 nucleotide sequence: TGTGCCAGCAGTTTTCAGGGCTCTAATGAAAAACTGTTTTTT. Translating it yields CASSFQGSNEKLFF.

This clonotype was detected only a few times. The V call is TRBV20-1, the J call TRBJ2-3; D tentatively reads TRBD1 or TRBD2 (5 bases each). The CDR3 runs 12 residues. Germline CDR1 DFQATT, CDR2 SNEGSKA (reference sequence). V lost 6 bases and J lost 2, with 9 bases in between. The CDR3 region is CSAIGTTDTQYF. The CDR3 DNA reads TGCAGTGCGATCGGGACCACAGATACGCAGTATTTT.

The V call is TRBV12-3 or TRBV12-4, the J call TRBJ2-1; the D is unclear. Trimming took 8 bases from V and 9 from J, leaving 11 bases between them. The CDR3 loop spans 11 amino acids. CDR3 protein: CASAFGSEQFF. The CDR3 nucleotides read TGTGCCAGCGCCTTTGGATCTGAGCAGTTCTTC.

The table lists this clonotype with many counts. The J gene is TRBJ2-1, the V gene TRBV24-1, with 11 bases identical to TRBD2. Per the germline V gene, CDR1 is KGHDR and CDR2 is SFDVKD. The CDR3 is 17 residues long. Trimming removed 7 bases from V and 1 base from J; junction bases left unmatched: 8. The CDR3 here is CATSPGLADVSYNEQFF. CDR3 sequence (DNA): TGTGCCACCAGCCCGGGACTAGCGGACGTATCCTACAATGAGCAGTTCTTC.

In nucleotides, the CDR3 is TGTGCCAGCAGGCCGACAGGGTCCCCCAATTCACCCCTCCACTTT. Translation: CASRPTGSPNSPLHF. The chain is built from TRBV27 and TRBJ1-6, with 7 bases matching TRBD1. Unmatched junction bases numbered 9, after V lost 6 bases and J lost 7 bases. CDR1 is MNHEY and CDR2 is SMNVEV in the germline V gene (reference sequence). This CDR3 comprises 15 residues.

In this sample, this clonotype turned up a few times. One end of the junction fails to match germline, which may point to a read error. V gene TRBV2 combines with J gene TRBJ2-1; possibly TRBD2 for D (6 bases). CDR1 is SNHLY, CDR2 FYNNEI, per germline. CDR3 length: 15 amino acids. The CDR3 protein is CASSQTSPSSNEQFF. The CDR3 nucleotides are TGTGCCAGCAGTCAGACTAGTCCTTCCTCCAATGAGCAGTTCTTC.

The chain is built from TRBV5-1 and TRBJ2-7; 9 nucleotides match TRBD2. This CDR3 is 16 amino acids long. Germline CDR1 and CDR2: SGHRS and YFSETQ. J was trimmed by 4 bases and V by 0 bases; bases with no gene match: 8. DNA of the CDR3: TGCGCCAGCAGCTTGGTATCCAGCGGGGGGATTTACGAGCAGTACGTC. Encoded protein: CASSLVSSGGIYEQYV.